The clone carrying this T cell receptor (beta chain) was observed a single time. The data derive from a study of blood T cells in healthy people across ages. Using a J-beta primer mix together with a sample-barcoded 5' primer, a second PCR was run for roughly 6 to 11 cycles. There were at least 2.5 million CDR3-containing paired-end reads obtained from each sample. TCRdb reprocessed the 5' RACE reads with MiXCR, giving one entry per CDR3 protein. The data contain approximately 780,000 distinct CDR3 sequences, around a quarter of them seen just once; the ten biggest clones take up about 2.9%. Trimming cost V 3 bases and J 3 bases; bases outside gene matches: 5. CDR3 length equals 15 residues. CDR1 and CDR2 (germline): PRHDT, FYEKMQ (reference sequence). These sequences were also reported in another study, on T cells of mothers and their children. From that study: The sample comes from some ten healthy Caucasian donors: mothers and children.

The sequence derives from a boy between 10 and 17 years old in good health. Material for sequencing was blood. The rearrangement uses TRBV13 and TRBJ2-7; TRBD1 matches 10 bases. The CDR3 DNA reads TGTGCCAGCAGCTTCGGGACAGGGGCCCTCTACGAGCAGTACTTC. Protein sequence: CASSFGTGALYEQYF.